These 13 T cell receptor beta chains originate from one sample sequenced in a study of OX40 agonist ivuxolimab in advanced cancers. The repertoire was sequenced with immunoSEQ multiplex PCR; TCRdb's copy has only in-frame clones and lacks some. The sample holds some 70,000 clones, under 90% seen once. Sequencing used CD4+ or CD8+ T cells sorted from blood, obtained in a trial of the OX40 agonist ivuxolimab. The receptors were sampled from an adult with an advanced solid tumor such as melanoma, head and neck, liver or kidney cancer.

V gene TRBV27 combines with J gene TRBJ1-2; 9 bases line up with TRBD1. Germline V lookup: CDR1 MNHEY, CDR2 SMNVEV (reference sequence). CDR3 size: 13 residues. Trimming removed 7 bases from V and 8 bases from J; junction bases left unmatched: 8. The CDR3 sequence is CASTPGQGGGYTF. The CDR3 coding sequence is TGTGCCAGCACCCCGGGACAGGGCGGCGGCTACACCTTC.

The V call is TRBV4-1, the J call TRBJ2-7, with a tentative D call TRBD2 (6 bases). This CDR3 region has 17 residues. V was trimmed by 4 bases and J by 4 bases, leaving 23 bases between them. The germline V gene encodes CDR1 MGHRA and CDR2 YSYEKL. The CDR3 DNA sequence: TGCGCCAGCAGCCCTGGGACTCCATGGACGGGCATGTACGAGCAGTACTTC. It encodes CASSPGTPWTGMYEQYF.

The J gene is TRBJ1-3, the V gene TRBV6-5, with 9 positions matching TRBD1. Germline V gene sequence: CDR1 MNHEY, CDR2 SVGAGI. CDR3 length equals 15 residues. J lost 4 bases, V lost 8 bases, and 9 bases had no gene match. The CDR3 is CASGTGGFHGNTIYF. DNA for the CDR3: TGTGCCAGCGGAACAGGGGGCTTCCACGGAAACACCATATATTTT.

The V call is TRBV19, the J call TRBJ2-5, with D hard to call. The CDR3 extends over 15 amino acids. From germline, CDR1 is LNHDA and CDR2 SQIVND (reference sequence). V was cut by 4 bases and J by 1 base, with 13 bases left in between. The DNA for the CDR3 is TGTGCCAGTAGTAGGAAGGGAATTAGCCAAGAGACCCAGTACTTC. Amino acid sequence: CASSRKGISQETQYF.

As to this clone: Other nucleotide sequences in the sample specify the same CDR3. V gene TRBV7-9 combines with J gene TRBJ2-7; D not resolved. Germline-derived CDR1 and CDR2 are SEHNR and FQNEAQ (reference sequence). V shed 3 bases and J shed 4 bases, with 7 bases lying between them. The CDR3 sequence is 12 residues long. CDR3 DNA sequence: TGTGCCAGCAGCTTCGCAACATACGAGCAGTACTTC. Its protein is CASSFATYEQYF. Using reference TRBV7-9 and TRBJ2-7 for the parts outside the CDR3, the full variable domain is DTGVSQNPRHKITKRGQNVTFRCDPISEHNRLYWYRQTLGQGPEFLTYFQNEAQLEKSRLLSDRFSAERPKGSFSTLEIQRTEQGDSAMYLCASSFATYEQYFGPGTRLTVT.

CDR3 nucleotide sequence: TGTGCCTGGAGCCCAATCACCGGGGAGCTGTTTTTT. This encodes CAWSPITGELFF. This chain uses TRBV30 with TRBJ2-2; no clear D gene. Germline-derived CDR1 and CDR2 are GTSNPN and SVGIG (reference sequence). The V and J ends lost 3 bases and 4 bases respectively, with 6 bases between them. This CDR3 is built from 12 residues.

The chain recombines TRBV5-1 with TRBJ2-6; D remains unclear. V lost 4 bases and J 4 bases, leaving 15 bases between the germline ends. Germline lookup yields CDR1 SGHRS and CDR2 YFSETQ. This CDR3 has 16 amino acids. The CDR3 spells CASSPAGGPGANVLTF. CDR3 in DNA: TGCGCCAGCAGCCCTGCCGGTGGGCCCGGGGCCAACGTCCTGACTTTC.

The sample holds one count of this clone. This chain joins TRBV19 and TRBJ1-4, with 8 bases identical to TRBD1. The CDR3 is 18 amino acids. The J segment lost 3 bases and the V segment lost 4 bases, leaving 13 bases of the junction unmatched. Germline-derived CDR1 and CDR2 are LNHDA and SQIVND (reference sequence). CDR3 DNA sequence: TGTGCCAGTAGTAGGACTAGTTTTGGACAGGGCGCTAATGAAAAACTGTTTTTT. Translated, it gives CASSRTSFGQGANEKLFF.

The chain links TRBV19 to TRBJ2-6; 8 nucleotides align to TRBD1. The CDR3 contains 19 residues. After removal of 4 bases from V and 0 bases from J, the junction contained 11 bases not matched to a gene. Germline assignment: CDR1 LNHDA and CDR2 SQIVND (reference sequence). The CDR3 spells CASSTRDRYGSSGANVLTF. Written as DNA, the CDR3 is TGTGCCAGTAGTACCCGGGACAGGTATGGATCCTCTGGGGCCAACGTCCTGACTTTC.

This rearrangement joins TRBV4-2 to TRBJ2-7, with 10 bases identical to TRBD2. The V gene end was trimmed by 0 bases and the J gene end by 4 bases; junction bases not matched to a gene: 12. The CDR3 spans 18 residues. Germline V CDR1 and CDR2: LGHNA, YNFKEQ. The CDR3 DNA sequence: TGTGCCAGCAGCCAAGATGAGGCATACGGACTAGCGGCATACGAGCAGTACTTC. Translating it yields CASSQDEAYGLAAYEQYF.

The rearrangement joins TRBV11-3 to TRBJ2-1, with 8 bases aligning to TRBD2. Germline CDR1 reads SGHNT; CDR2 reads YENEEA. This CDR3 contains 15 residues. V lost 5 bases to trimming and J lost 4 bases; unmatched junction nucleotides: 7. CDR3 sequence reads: CASSPRTSQYNEQFF. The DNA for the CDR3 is TGTGCCAGCAGCCCGAGGACTAGCCAGTACAATGAGCAGTTCTTC.

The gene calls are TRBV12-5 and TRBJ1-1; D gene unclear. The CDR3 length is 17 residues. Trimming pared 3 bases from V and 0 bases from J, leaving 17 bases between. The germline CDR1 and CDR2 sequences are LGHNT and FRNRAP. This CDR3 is CASGLAPLKGVNTEAFF. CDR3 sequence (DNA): TGTGCTAGTGGTTTAGCCCCATTGAAGGGTGTGAACACTGAAGCTTTCTTT.

CDR3 bases: TGTGCCAGCAGGTCACAGGGGGCTGGCAATCAGCCCCAGCATTTT. This encodes CASRSQGAGNQPQHF. The chain is built from TRBV27 and TRBJ1-5; 9 nucleotides agree with TRBD1. The ends lost 6 bases at V and 2 bases at J; junction bases unmatched: 5. Germline assignment: CDR1 MNHEY and CDR2 SMNVEV (reference sequence). This CDR3 spans 15 amino acids.